This entry lists 3 T cell receptor beta chains sequenced from one sample in a study of Graves' ophthalmopathy and Graves' hyperthyroidism. RNA transcripts yielded amplified TCR beta CDR3 regions. The first round was an RT-PCR with HTBI primers, and the second round was a multiplex PCR. Each CDR3 protein is one row after TCRdb ran MiXCR on the multiplex PCR reads. The sample lists more than 300,000 distinct CDR3 sequences, 15% occurring once. Sequencing was performed on peripheral blood. These receptors originate from a woman between 18 and 29 years old with stable Graves' hyperthyroidism.

This clonotype was detected many times. The CDR3 DNA is TGTGCCAGCGCGACCGACAGGGTTCCCGGGGAGCTGTTTTTT. Protein product: CASATDRVPGELFF. The chain couples TRBV12-3 or TRBV12-4 to TRBJ2-2, with 7 bases that match TRBD1. This CDR3 has 14 amino acids. The J segment lost 6 bases and the V segment lost 8 bases, leaving 9 bases of the junction unmatched.

On this clonotype itself: It may be a read error: a sequence one base away is much more abundant. The chain carries TRBV20-1 and TRBJ2-5; 11 nucleotides match TRBD1. This CDR3 has 14 amino acids. Looked up from germline, CDR1 is DFQATT and CDR2 is SNEGSKA (reference sequence). Losses at the gene ends were 1 base for V and 5 bases for J; bases not matched to a gene: 3. CDR3 nucleotide sequence: TGCAGTGCTAGAGGGACAGGGGGCGAGGAGACCCAGTACTTC. Its protein is CSARGTGGEETQYF.

V and J are TRBV12-3 or TRBV12-4 and TRBJ1-1; D unclear. The germline V and J ends were trimmed by 2 bases and 0 bases, with 10 bases remaining between them. CDR3 length: 15 residues. CDR3 DNA sequence: TGTGCCAGCAGTTTACTACTAGGAATGAACACTGAAGCTTTCTTT. Its translation: CASSLLLGMNTEAFF.